The 25 T cell receptor beta chains given below trace back to one sample, sequenced in a study of CD8 T cells in Susac syndrome. RNA totalling about 0.5 to 1 ug underwent reverse transcription with random hexamers. One entry per CDR3 protein, called by TCRdb with MiXCR from the immunoSEQ multiplex PCR reads. The sample includes 90,000 to 150,000 distinct CDR3 sequences, 85% to 95% seen only once; the top ten take over 0.1%. The material sequenced was CD8+ T cells from PBMCs. The receptors come from a human donor in good health.

The chain combines TRBV6-4 with TRBJ2-1; 8 bases fit TRBD2. Unmatched junction bases numbered 6, after V lost 4 bases and J lost 7 bases. There are 14 residues in the CDR3. Germline CDR1 MRHNA, CDR2 SNTAGT. DNA of the CDR3: TGTGCCAGCAGTGCCGGGACTAGGTCGAATGAGCAGTTCTTC. Translated: CASSAGTRSNEQFF.

A word on this clonotype: One end of the junction varies from germline; a read error may be responsible. The chain uses TRBV7-9 and TRBJ1-1; D uncertain. The CDR3 runs 15 residues. Germline V CDR1 and CDR2: SEHNR, FQNEAQ (reference sequence). The CDR3 nucleotides are TGTGCCAGCAGCAGAGTAGGGTCCAGGAACCCTGAAGCTTTCTTT. Its protein product is CASSRVGSRNPEAFF.

V is TRBV19 and J is TRBJ1-1; D gene uncertain. Looked up from germline, CDR1 is LNHDA and CDR2 is SQIVND (reference sequence). V dropped 5 bases and J dropped 2 bases, with 9 bases sitting between them. This CDR3 spans 13 amino acids. The CDR3 coding sequence is TGTGCCAGTAGTCTAGGGTTCAACACTGAAGCTTTCTTT. It yields the protein CASSLGFNTEAFF.

This chain uses TRBV13 with TRBJ1-3; maybe TRBD1 (5 bases). Germline CDR1 is PRHDT and CDR2 is FYEKMQ (reference sequence). The CDR3 covers 18 residues. The germline V and J ends were trimmed by 4 bases and 0 bases, with 19 bases remaining between them. The CDR3 DNA follows: TGTGCCAGCAGCTCGATCAACCAGGGCCGAAGCTCTGGAAACACCATATATTTT. Translated, it gives CASSSINQGRSSGNTIYF.

J is TRBJ2-1 and V is TRBV20-1, with D unresolved. Germline assignment: CDR1 DFQATT and CDR2 SNEGSKA (reference sequence). The CDR3 runs to 14 residues. Trimming removed 4 bases at V and 0 bases at J, with 10 bases between. CDR3 DNA: TGCAGTGCTATGGGCTGGAGCTCCTACAATGAGCAGTTCTTC. This gives the protein CSAMGWSSYNEQFF.

This chain uses TRBV10-3 with TRBJ1-1; TRBD1 matches 8 bases. This CDR3 is built from 16 residues. The ends lost 3 bases at V and 0 bases at J; junction bases unmatched: 6. Germline assignment: CDR1 ENHRY and CDR2 SYGVKD. The CDR3 reads CAISDDRGPMNTEAFF. The CDR3 DNA follows: TGTGCCATCAGTGATGACAGGGGCCCTATGAACACTGAAGCTTTCTTT.

The gene calls are TRBV29-1 and TRBJ2-5; D unclear. V lost 7 bases and J 5 bases, leaving 8 bases between the germline ends. Germline assignment: CDR1 SQVTM and CDR2 ANQGSEA. There are 10 residues in the CDR3. CDR3: CSGYTETQYF. CDR3 DNA: TGCAGCGGCTATACGGAGACCCAGTACTTC.

V and J are TRBV12-5 and TRBJ2-1; D gene unclear. The CDR3 has 13 residues. Germline-derived CDR1 and CDR2 are LGHNT and FRNRAP. Trimming stripped 0 bases from V and 9 bases from J, with 9 bases between. In nucleotides, the CDR3 is TGTGCTAGTGGTTTGGTACCGGTGGGTGAGCAGTTCTTC. Its protein is CASGLVPVGEQFF.

This chain uses TRBV6-5 with TRBJ1-2; D uncertain. Germline V gives CDR1 MNHEY, CDR2 SVGAGI. V was clipped by 2 bases and J by 5 bases, with 12 bases between them. The CDR3 has 14 residues. Here the CDR3 reads CASSYVKDLYGYTF. In DNA form, the CDR3 reads TGTGCCAGCAGTTACGTCAAGGACTTATATGGCTACACCTTC.

This chain connects TRBV27 to TRBJ2-7, with 7 bases matching TRBD2. J lost 5 bases, V lost 5 bases, and 12 bases had no gene match. Germline CDR1 and CDR2: MNHEY and SMNVEV (reference sequence). CDR3 length equals 15 residues. This chain's CDR3 is CASSPHRAGYNEQYF. In DNA, the CDR3 is TGTGCCAGCAGTCCCCACCGAGCGGGGTACAACGAGCAGTACTTC.

The chain is built from TRBV19 and TRBJ2-1, with 7 positions matching TRBD2. The trim removed 4 bases at V and 7 bases at J, leaving 7 bases unmatched. The length of the CDR3 is 14 residues. The germline V gene encodes CDR1 LNHDA and CDR2 SQIVND (reference sequence). CDR3 sequence reads: CASSKGLTGNEQFF. CDR3 in DNA: TGTGCCAGTAGTAAGGGACTAACCGGAAATGAGCAGTTCTTC.

The genes are TRBV12-3 or TRBV12-4 and TRBJ2-1; D tentatively reads TRBD1 or TRBD2 (6 bases each). This CDR3 region has 14 residues. Trimming left V 2 bases short and J 9 bases short, with 14 bases between. CDR3 region: CASSLKGGGGEQFF. For the CDR3, the DNA is TGTGCCAGCAGTTTAAAGGGGGGAGGTGGTGAGCAGTTCTTC.

The chain carries TRBV7-9 and TRBJ2-7; D may be TRBD1 (6 bases). The V gene's germline CDR1 is SEHNR and CDR2 FQNEAQ (reference sequence). V dropped 6 bases and J dropped 3 bases, with 12 bases sitting between them. The CDR3 has 13 residues. The CDR3 spells CASSTGNLYEQYF. For the CDR3, the DNA is TGTGCCAGCAGTACAGGGAACCTCTACGAGCAGTACTTC.

The rearrangement uses TRBV30 and TRBJ1-5; D might be TRBD1 (6 bases). The germline V and J ends were trimmed by 1 base and 6 bases, with 13 bases remaining between them. Germline CDR1 and CDR2: GTSNPN and SVGIG (reference sequence). The CDR3 totals 14 residues. This CDR3 reads CAWSESGGGQPQHF. The DNA of the CDR3 is TGTGCCTGGAGTGAATCCGGGGGCGGTCAGCCCCAGCATTTT.

The J gene is TRBJ2-7, the V gene TRBV19, with 9 bases that match TRBD2. The CDR3 is made up of 14 amino acids. CDR1 is LNHDA and CDR2 is SQIVND in the germline V gene (reference sequence). V was clipped by 4 bases and J by 4 bases; unmatched bases: 5. The CDR3 loop reads CASSTSGIIYEQYF. CDR3 bases: TGTGCCAGTAGTACTAGCGGGATAATATACGAGCAGTACTTC.

This sequence joins TRBV9 and TRBJ2-2, with TRBD1 identical over 10 bases. CDR1 and CDR2 from the germline V gene are SGDLS and YYNGEE. CDR3 length: 16 amino acids. The V gene end was trimmed by 4 bases and the J gene end by 3 bases; junction bases not matched to a gene: 6. CDR3 nucleotides: TGTGCCAGCAGCTTCCGGGACAGGGGCTACACCGGGGAGCTGTTTTTT. Its translation: CASSFRDRGYTGELFF.

The V call is TRBV6-2 or TRBV6-3, the J call TRBJ2-3; TRBD2 might be the D (6 bases). CDR3 length: 15 amino acids. Germline CDR1 MNHEY, CDR2 SVGEGT. V lost 5 bases, J lost 13 bases, and 25 bases lay in between. CDR3: CASSADSREWETEYF. The CDR3 DNA reads TGTGCCAGCAGTGCGGACTCGCGGGAATGGGAGACCGAGTATTTT.

The rearrangement links TRBV7-9 to TRBJ1-2, with TRBD1 identical over 9 bases. The CDR3 contains 15 residues. Germline loops: CDR1 SEHNR, CDR2 FQNEAQ (reference sequence). The V segment lost 5 bases and the J segment 5 bases; nucleotides outside the gene matches: 9. CDR3 sequence (DNA): TGTGCCAGCAGCCCGTGGACAGGGGAAACTTATGGCTACACCTTC. This codes for CASSPWTGETYGYTF.

The gene calls are TRBV3-1 and TRBJ1-6; D not certain. The germline V and J ends were trimmed by 6 bases and 10 bases, with 16 bases remaining between them. This CDR3 spans 14 amino acids. Per the germline V gene, CDR1 is LGHDT and CDR2 is YNNKEL (reference sequence). Written as DNA, the CDR3 is TGTGCCAGCAGTCAAATCGGACCCGACTCACCCCTCCACTTT. It codes for CASSQIGPDSPLHF.

J is TRBJ2-3 and V is TRBV28; TRBD1 agrees at 9 bases. Germline loops: CDR1 MDHEN, CDR2 SYDVKM. The CDR3 has 14 residues. The trim removed 1 base at V and 6 bases at J, leaving 2 bases unmatched. DNA for the CDR3: TGTGCCAGCAGTTTATTACAGGGGGCGGATACGCAGTATTTT. Its translation: CASSLLQGADTQYF.

This chain connects TRBV7-2 to TRBJ1-2, with 11 bases fitting TRBD1. The CDR3 is 16 residues long. V gave up 4 bases and J gave up 8 bases; unmatched junction bases: 12. The germline V gene has CDR1 SGHTA and CDR2 FQGNSA. CDR3 in amino acids: CASSSTWTGGDNGYTF. In DNA form, the CDR3 reads TGTGCCAGCAGCTCAACCTGGACAGGGGGCGACAACGGCTACACCTTC.

The rearrangement links TRBV5-1 to TRBJ2-1; TRBD2 matches at 11 bases. V was pared by 9 bases and J by 5 bases, with 13 bases of the junction left unmatched. Germline V gene lookup returns CDR1 SGHRS and CDR2 YFSETQ. The CDR3 runs 16 residues. DNA for the CDR3: TGCGCCACCAATTGGGGTAGCGGGAGGGCCAACAATGAGCAGTTCTTC. As protein: CATNWGSGRANNEQFF.

This chain's CDR3 is CASWDPTDTQYF. The CDR3 DNA reads TGTGCCAGCTGGGACCCCACAGATACGCAGTATTTT. This chain uses TRBV6-2 or TRBV6-3 with TRBJ2-3; TRBD1 or TRBD2 may be the D gene (5 bases each). The ends were cut back, 8 bases at V and 2 bases at J, with 8 bases in the middle. Per the germline V gene, CDR1 is MNHEY and CDR2 is SVGEGT. This CDR3 comprises 12 residues.

This chain connects TRBV5-6 to TRBJ2-2; D gene ambiguous. The germline V gene has CDR1 SGHDT and CDR2 YYEEEE. Trimming stripped 4 bases from V and 1 base from J, with 11 bases between. The CDR3 totals 15 residues. CDR3 loop: CASSQIGRNTGELFF. The CDR3 DNA sequence: TGTGCCAGCAGCCAAATCGGACGGAACACCGGGGAGCTGTTTTTT. Based on the CDR3 plus reference TRBV5-6 and TRBJ2-2, the full variable domain is DAGVTQSPTHLIKTRGQQVTLRCSPKSGHDTVSWYQQALGQGPQFIFQYYEEEERQRGNFPDRFSGHQFPNYSSELNVNALLLGDSALYLCASSQIGRNTGELFFGEGSRLTVL.

V and J are TRBV5-1 and TRBJ2-7; tentatively, D is TRBD2 (6 bases). In germline, CDR1 is SGHRS, CDR2 YFSETQ. V was shortened by 4 bases and J by 0 bases, with 11 bases between the two germline ends. The CDR3 spans 14 residues. The CDR3 loop reads CASSPHGGSYEQYF. In DNA form, the CDR3 reads TGCGCCAGCAGCCCCCACGGGGGCTCCTACGAGCAGTACTTC.